Reported below is one TCR beta chain. This specimen belongs to a study of blood T cell repertoires in COVID-19. Study summary: The United States, Italy and Spain provided the acute and convalescent COVID-19 samples. T cells, B-cell-depleted T cells, or PBMCs provided the cDNA or gDNA that served as material.

V dropped 4 bases and J dropped 5 bases, with 6 bases sitting between them. Germline V gene sequence: CDR1 MNHEY, CDR2 SMNVEV (reference sequence). The CDR3 is made up of 12 amino acids. In the original processing: Amplified reference gene primers provided the basis for estimating nucleated cell counts. Sequencing used immunoSEQ multiplex PCR; TCRdb keeps in-frame clones, though not all of them. Clone size and V and J calls were adopted from that table, with D and trimming inferred from the DNA. The data hold around 100,000 clones, with approximately 84% observed a single time. The sequenced material came from peripheral blood. The chain joins TRBV27 to TRBJ2-1; D perhaps matches TRBD1 (5 bases). This TCR was recovered from a human donor in a cohort sampled during active COVID-19. The DNA of the CDR3 is TGTGCCAGCAGTTGGGGCCACAATGAGCAGTTCTTC. This gives the protein CASSWGHNEQFF.